The clone carrying this T cell receptor beta chain was recorded many times. The antigen remains unidentified. The V end lost 6 bases, the J end lost 6 bases, and 20 bases lay between the germline ends. This CDR3 has 14 amino acids. Germline CDR1 is DFQATT and CDR2 is SNEGSKA (reference sequence). This entry comes from a study of identical twins. Notes on the study in general: Memory repertoires lacked the insertion deficit that abundant cord blood beta clonotypes showed.

TCRdb itself ran the 5' RACE reads through MiXCR, one entry per CDR3 protein. In the table there are roughly 230,000 distinct CDR3 sequences, about 8.9% of which are singletons. The same sample was also used in a study of yellow fever vaccine responses in identical twins.

Sequences were obtained from CD8+ T cells sorted from blood. The J gene is TRBJ1-1, the V gene TRBV20-1, with D unresolved. This TCR was recovered from a woman younger than 35 in good health. The CDR3 DNA follows: TGCAGTGCCGAGCCGGGAGATCGGACCCCTGAAGCTTTCTTT. It codes for CSAEPGDRTPEAFF.